These 5 T cell receptor beta chains share one sample of origin, sequenced in a study of CXCR3-negative and CXCR3-positive naive CD8 T cells. Antigen specificity for these receptors is unknown. Findings of the study overall: A higher hydrophobicity marked the TRB CDR3s of CXCR3-positive naive cells versus CXCR3-negative naive cells.

With UMI labels, 5' RACE was used to prepare the TRB cDNA libraries. From its re-call of the 5' RACE reads, TCRdb lists each CDR3 protein once, without DNA. Its table lists some 140,000 distinct CDR3 sequences. The sample consisted of naive CXCR3+ CD8+ T cells from blood. Subset reported: CD45RO-CCR7+CD27+CD95- naive CD8+ T cells expressing CXCR3 (TNR3+). Source of these receptors: a human donor in good health. Some clones in this sample may be carry-over from other donors' samples.

V and J are TRBV19 and TRBJ1-1; as DNA is missing, the TRBD1 call by TCRdb cannot be tested. In germline, CDR1 is LNHDA, CDR2 SQIVND (reference sequence). The CDR3 has 13 residues. The CDR3 sequence: CASGRQGATEAFF.

The rearrangement links TRBV5-1 to TRBJ1-2; TCRdb's D gene call, TRBD1, goes unchecked for lack of DNA. The CDR3 is 15 amino acids. Germline CDR1 and CDR2: SGHRS and YFSETQ. CDR3: CASSPGTENFYGYTF. Based on the CDR3 plus reference TRBV5-1 and TRBJ1-2, the full variable domain is KAGVTQTPRYLIKTRGQQVTLSCSPISGHRSVSWYQQTPGQGLQFLFEYFSETQRNKGNFPGRFSGRQFSNSRSEMNVSTLELGDSALYLCASSPGTENFYGYTFGSGTRLTVV.

The chain combines TRBV13 with TRBJ2-3. Germline CDR1 is PRHDT and CDR2 is FYEKMQ (reference sequence). CDR3 length: 15 amino acids. The CDR3 reads CASSLGSFGTDTQYF.

The chain carries TRBV28 and TRBJ2-7; TCRdb calls TRBD1, which cannot be checked without DNA. This CDR3 is 15 amino acids long. The V gene's germline CDR1 is MDHEN and CDR2 SYDVKM. CDR3: CASSSETGLGYEQYF.

The V gene is TRBV6-6, the J gene TRBJ1-2. Germline CDR1 reads MNHNY; CDR2 reads SVGAGI (reference sequence). This CDR3 spans 13 amino acids. The CDR3: CASTVGEYYGYTF.